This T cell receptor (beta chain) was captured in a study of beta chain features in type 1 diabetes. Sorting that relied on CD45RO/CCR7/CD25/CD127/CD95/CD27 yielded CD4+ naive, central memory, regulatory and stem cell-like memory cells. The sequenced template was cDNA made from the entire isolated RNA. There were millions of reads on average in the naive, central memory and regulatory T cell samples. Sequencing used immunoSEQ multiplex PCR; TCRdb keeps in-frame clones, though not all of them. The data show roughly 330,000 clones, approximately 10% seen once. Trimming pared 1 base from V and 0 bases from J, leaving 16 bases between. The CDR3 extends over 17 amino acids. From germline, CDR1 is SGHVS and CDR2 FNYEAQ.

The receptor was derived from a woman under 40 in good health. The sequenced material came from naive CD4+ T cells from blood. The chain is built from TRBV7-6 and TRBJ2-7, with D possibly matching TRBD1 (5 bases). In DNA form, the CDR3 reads TGTGCCAGCAGCTTAGTAGGTGACAGAACGAGCTCCTACGAGCAGTACTTC. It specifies CASSLVGDRTSSYEQYF.